This T cell receptor (beta chain) was sequenced during a study of cytomegalovirus exposure and HLA in healthy donors (dated by TCRdb to the late 2010s). For context, the study as a whole: An earlier analysis of 587 of the donors reported around 280 Gb of sequence data and 95 million to 140 million unique TCR beta sequences obtained from 180 million or so T cells. Approximately 310 gigabases of sequencing data and 70 million to 100 million unique TCR sequences were included in an early release covering several hundred HLA-typed donors. Of the approximately 400 genotyped donors, 81% fell in the genetic ancestry cluster associated with self-reported Caucasian donors. The aim of the study was to test whether cataloging public T cell receptors could identify signatures of past pathogen exposure. Using immunosequencing, the study profiled T cell repertoires from fewer than 850 subjects and related those repertoires to cytomegalovirus serostatus. A separate validation cohort of 100 to 150 different subjects was used in addition to the roughly 720-subject first cohort. To predict cytomegalovirus infection status, the study brought together high-throughput TCR immunosequencing, statistical association of individual TCRs with disease status, and machine learning. A later analysis re-analyzed previously published TCR beta repertoires from roughly 630 donors and added high-resolution HLA genotyping to study TCR occurrence patterns. Rather than using new phenotypic data, the later analysis identified candidate immune exposures from TCR beta sequences and from how often those sequences occurred across donors. To decide whether each TCR beta V gene segment behaved as functional or pseudogenic, an earlier analysis of some 580 of the donors relied on high-throughput TCR beta sequencing. Alongside the repertoire data, information on donor age, sex, ethnicity and CMV serostatus was compiled. A later genetic analysis used genome-wide SNP genotypes for about 65% of the 666 donors, treating that subset as a discovery cohort. Every repertoire in the discovery cohort had been generated on one and the same sequencing platform. HLA typing covered class I and class II loci at four-digit resolution. The number of donors typed differed by locus, with 629-630 for A, B, C, DRB1 and DQB1, more than 500 for DQA1, about 610 for DPA1, and some 450 for DPB1. Because of strong linkage in the cohort, roughly five DR-DQ haplotypes were treated as single units for association and clustering. Among about 410 genotyped donors of the cohort, an average of around 250,000 unique TCR beta nucleotide sequences was sequenced per donor, of which 15% to 20% were non-productive. Overall results and qualifications from the work: In an earlier analysis of several hundred of the donors, most TCR beta V segments were observed in productive rearrangements about 87% or about 30% of the time, broadly matching IMGT annotations. Cytomegalovirus status was reported to be diagnosed by the classifier with high specificity and sensitivity in both the original and validation cohorts. A later analysis reported that several top co-occurrence clusters appeared linked to parvovirus B19, influenza, CMV and Epstein-Barr virus. The earlier analysis of about 600 of the donors excluded some 16 rarely observed V segments, including chromosome 9 orphons, because counts were too low. For the cohort, immune exposure information was limited to CMV serostatus. While some public TCRs were present in many individuals, most TCR sequences turned up only very rarely across donors. In vitro tests confirmed that a few of the cytomegalovirus-associated TCR beta chains recognize cytomegalovirus antigens. At a false discovery rate of 0.05, a later analysis linked 15,000 to 20,000 TCR beta sequences to specific HLA alleles. HLA typing was unavailable for some donors at each locus, so association tests used only the typed subset. In a later analysis, HLA-associated TCR beta chains were found to be more clonally expanded and to have lower generation probabilities than equally common non-associated chains. Strong co-occurrence of HLA alleles, especially DR and DQ, made assigning TCR associations to individual alleles difficult. V-gene and J-gene trimming of TCR beta chains was associated with a missense DCLRE1C variant in a later genetic analysis, and the association was replicated in an independent cohort. The study listed over 150 TCR beta chains as associated with cytomegalovirus. In this cohort, only TCR beta chains were sequenced, and detectable features were limited by the absence of alpha or paired-chain data. A further reported finding was that TCR beta sequences accurately predicted the HLA-A and HLA-B alleles for most subjects in the first cohort. In a later genetic analysis, fewer N-insertions in productive TCRs were reported among donors in an Asian-associated ancestry cluster than the roughly 640-donor mean. Because the 87-base-pair reads could not distinguish some IMGT-functional V segments, including TRBV6-2 and TRBV6-3, those segments were excluded. Linkage disequilibrium might explain the correlated functional status among segregating V segments, but an unknown experimental factor could not be excluded. In a later analysis, TCR association rates were found to vary across HLA loci, with the most associated TCRs seen for DRB1 alleles and the fewest for HLA-C alleles. According to the authors, the approach could potentially be generalized to other disease states and immunological phenotypes. Most CMV-associated TCR beta chains appeared to be HLA-restricted in a later analysis, and the HLA associations seemed to be driven largely by CMV exposure. Roughly uniform sequencing depth across donors was assumed in presence/absence analyses, although this assumption may not hold. The sequencing pipeline was judged likely to have produced a cluster of highly shared sequence variants as a technical artifact.

The cohort comprised several hundred healthy bone marrow donors. At the time of sampling, every cohort member was nominally healthy, though immune exposures that went unrecorded were likely present. The donor tested CMV seropositive and was one of the 289 seropositive cohort members. A peripheral blood sample was provided by each donor, and peripheral blood mononuclear cells were used for TCR beta sequencing. Genomic DNA extraction from the blood cell samples was performed with the Qiagen DNeasy Blood Extraction Kit. The CDR3 has 14 amino acids, counting the end cysteine and phenylalanine. CDR3 DNA only is kept here, 42 bases in frame from base 1. V lost 1 base and J lost 3 bases; the stretch between them is 9 bases long. CDR1 and CDR2, per the germline V gene, are SGHAT and FQNNGV. Regarding this clone: The antigen this receptor binds is unknown. Per-base quality was not reported, and no clone a single base away is much larger than it.

The receptor library was made with the immunoSEQ multiplex PCR assay. For the multiplex PCR, a mixture combining 60 forward primers for TCR Vbeta segments and 13 reverse primers for TCR Jbeta segments was used. Amplification of the CDR3 region of rearranged TCR beta genes was performed with a multiplex PCR assay on genomic DNA. The amplified TCR beta libraries were sequenced on the Illumina HiSeq System as 87-base-pair reads. The paper's data handling went like this. A later analysis counted about 76 million unique TCR beta chains across the 640 or so repertoires, and roughly 9.9 million of these chains were shared by at least two donors. Raw reads were error-corrected and collapsed into unique sequences with a nearest-neighbor algorithm that merged closely related sequences to remove PCR and sequencing errors. V, D and J gene segments were assigned by aligning CDR3 sequences to IMGT reference sequences. Each retained sequence needed at least a six-nucleotide match to both a V gene segment and a J gene segment. A rearrangement was called productive if the CDR3 had no stop codons and remained in frame with V and J, and every other rearrangement was called non-productive. CDR3 was defined according to IMGT convention as the region running from the second conserved V-encoded cysteine to the conserved J-encoded phenylalanine. In an earlier analysis of roughly 580 of the donors, sequences lacking an unambiguous match to a single V gene segment were excluded. In an earlier analysis of approximately 590 of the donors, a V segment was called functional when productive rearrangements were above 56.7%, and segregating when the standard deviation between donors exceeded 5%. To diagnose cytomegalovirus status from the catalog of TCR beta chain sequences, a statistical classification framework was built. In a later analysis, V and J genes were assigned by comparing TCR nucleotide sequences against IMGT/GENE-DB human TR gene sequences. The TCRdist pipeline was used in a later analysis to assign CDR3 sequences and most-parsimonious VDJ recombination scenarios. In a later analysis, each TCR beta chain was defined by its CDR3 amino acid sequence together with its V-gene family, and reads lacking a unique V-gene family were excluded. A later analysis removed over 500 highly shared, low-generation-probability nucleotide sequences to deal with suspected cross-contamination and a sequencing artifact. A later analysis calculated a clonal expansion index for each public chain from normalized within-repertoire ranks of inferred template counts. Generation probabilities in a later analysis came from a VDJ recombination model fitted to out-of-frame rearrangements, and those results were checked against IGoR. A later analysis scored TCR-TCR, TCR-HLA and TCR-CMV co-occurrence with hypergeometric tests, applying a repertoire-size bias correction to TCR pairs. False discovery rates were estimated in a later analysis by permuting HLA or CMV assignments 20 times. A later analysis grouped co-occurring TCRs with DBSCAN, adding TCRdist sequence similarity when clustering within HLA-allele-positive subsets. For co-occurrence clustering, repertoires with fewer than 30,000 or more than 120,000 public chains were excluded, along with a handful of repertoires with anomalous nucleotide sharing. The table comes from immuneACCESS by way of TCRdb, which keeps in-frame sequences with V and J called. Part of the clones is missing from these tables; in studies checked, under half for an unresolved V gene and the rest for unknown reasons. The V and J calls and clone size come from that table; D and trimming were worked out from the DNA. Recorded for this sample are fewer than 130,000 clones; less than 85% of them occurred a single time. The top ten clones comprise roughly 12% of the sample.

This sequence was found in a man in his thirties or forties in good health and CMV-seropositive. This sequence uses TRBV11-2 and TRBJ1-1; the D segment could be TRBD1, given 5 matching bases. The material sequenced was PBMCs. The CDR3 reads CASSLVRGDTEAFF. The DNA sequence is given as TGTGCCAGCAGCTTAGTTCGGGGGGACACTGAAGCTTTCTTT. With the portions outside the CDR3 filled from the reference TRBV11-2 and TRBJ1-1 genes, the complete variable region becomes EAGVAQSPRYKIIEKRQSVAFWCNPISGHATLYWYQQILGQGPKLLIQFQNNGVVDDSQLPKDRFSAERLKGVDSTLKIQPAKLEDSAVYLCASSLVRGDTEAFFGQGTRLTVV.